The rows below give T cell receptor beta chains drawn from one sample of a study of T cell repertoires in cytomegalovirus infection. TCRdb reprocessed the reads via MiXCR and lists one record per CDR3 protein. The sample holds 300,000 or so distinct CDR3 sequences, roughly 25% seen once. These receptors are not linked to any known antigen. The sequencing here drew on cultured PBMCs, taken from culture after CMV antigen stimulation. These receptors were collected from a human donor in good health (CMV status not recorded). Some clones in this sample may be carry-over from other donors' samples. Both conserved end residues are trimmed from each CDR3. The D gene is left open where the match is weak. The size entry is marked missing in some rows and otherwise reads once, few, many or a size class.

.	TRBV3-1	.	TRBJ1-5	ASSQGRGYSQPQH
.	TRBV2	.	TRBJ2-7	ASSVYEQY
once	TRBV15	TRBD1	TRBJ1-5	ATSRSQGGNQPQH
.	TRBV7-2	.	TRBJ1-3	ASSLESTGNTIY
.	TRBV5-6	.	TRBJ2-7	ASSAPRASGEQY
few	TRBV7-9	.	TRBJ2-1	ASSLILGLGVTRNNEQF
.	TRBV12-3/TRBV12-4	.	TRBJ2-5	ASSLDVRGRQETQY
.	TRBV28	.	TRBJ2-1	ASSLAPRVTNEQF
.	TRBV4-3	.	TRBJ2-2	ASSQTDTGELF
.	TRBV7-2	TRBD1	TRBJ1-1	ASSPQGEATEAF
many	TRBV6-1	TRBD2	TRBJ2-1	ASRYPPLAGGSSYNEQF
.	TRBV12-3/TRBV12-4	.	TRBJ2-3	ASNEGGLGSTDTQY
few	TRBV19	.	TRBJ2-1	ASSEETIINEQF
.	TRBV7-3	TRBD2	TRBJ2-2	ASSSLRVAGATGELF
many	TRBV5-6	.	TRBJ2-5	ASSLGLGAETQY
few	TRBV10-3	.	TRBJ2-1	ATGRNNEQF
.	TRBV20-1	.	TRBJ2-7	SATIDSYEQY
.	TRBV12-3/TRBV12-4	TRBD1	TRBJ2-3	ASTWDRVIDTQY
many	TRBV7-2	TRBD2	TRBJ2-1	ASSSGGRSYNEQF
.	TRBV7-8	.	TRBJ2-2	ASTRSFGELF
.	TRBV29-1	TRBD1	TRBJ2-7	SVGGQGPYEQY
many	TRBV7-2	.	TRBJ1-4	ASSPRGGMGEKLF
few	TRBV12-3/TRBV12-4	.	TRBJ1-1	ASSIISGELGTEAF
many	TRBV7-8	.	TRBJ1-1	ASSPWLGGRNTEAF
.	TRBV29-1	TRBD1	TRBJ1-2	SVGDRGDYGYT
few	TRBV5-4	TRBD2	TRBJ2-1	ASSLDNSGSSYNEQF
few	TRBV10-3	.	TRBJ2-2	AISESWGNTGELF